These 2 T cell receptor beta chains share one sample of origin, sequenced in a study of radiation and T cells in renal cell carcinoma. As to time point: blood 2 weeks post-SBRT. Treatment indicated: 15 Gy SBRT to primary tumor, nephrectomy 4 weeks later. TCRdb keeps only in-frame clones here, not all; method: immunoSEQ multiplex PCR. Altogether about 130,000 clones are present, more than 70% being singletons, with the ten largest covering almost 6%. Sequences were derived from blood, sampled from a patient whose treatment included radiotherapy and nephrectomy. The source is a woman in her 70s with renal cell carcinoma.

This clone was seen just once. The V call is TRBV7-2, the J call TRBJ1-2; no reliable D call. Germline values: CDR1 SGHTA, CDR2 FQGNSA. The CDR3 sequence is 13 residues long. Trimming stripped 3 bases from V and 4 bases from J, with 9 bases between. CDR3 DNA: TGTGCCAGCAGCTTTACAGAGCCCTATGGCTACACCTTC. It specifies CASSFTEPYGYTF.

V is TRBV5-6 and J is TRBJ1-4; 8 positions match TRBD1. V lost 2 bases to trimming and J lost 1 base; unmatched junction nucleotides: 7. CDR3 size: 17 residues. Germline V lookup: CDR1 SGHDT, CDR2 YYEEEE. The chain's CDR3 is CASSLPGQELTNEKLFF. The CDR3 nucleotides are TGTGCCAGCAGCTTACCGGGACAGGAGTTAACTAATGAAAAACTGTTTTTT.